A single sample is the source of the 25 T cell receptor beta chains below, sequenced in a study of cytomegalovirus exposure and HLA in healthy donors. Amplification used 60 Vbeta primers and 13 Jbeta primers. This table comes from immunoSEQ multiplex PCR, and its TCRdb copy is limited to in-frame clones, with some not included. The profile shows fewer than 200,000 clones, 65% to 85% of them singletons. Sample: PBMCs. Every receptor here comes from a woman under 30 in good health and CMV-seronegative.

This CDR3 is CASSLGVNLAGVPGELFF. CDR3 DNA: TGTGCCAGCAGCTTAGGGGTGAATTTAGCGGGAGTCCCCGGGGAGCTGTTTTTT. The chain combines TRBV7-9 with TRBJ2-2, with 9 nucleotides matching TRBD2. The CDR3 contains 18 residues. CDR1 is SEHNR, CDR2 FQNEAQ, per germline (reference sequence). V shed 1 base, J shed 6 bases, and the junction held 12 bases outside the gene matches.

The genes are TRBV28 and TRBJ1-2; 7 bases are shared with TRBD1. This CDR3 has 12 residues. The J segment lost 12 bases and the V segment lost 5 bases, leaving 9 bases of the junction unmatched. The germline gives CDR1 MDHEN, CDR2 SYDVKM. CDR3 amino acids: CASSTRQGSDTF. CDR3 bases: TGTGCCAGCAGTACGCGACAGGGCTCCGACACCTTC.

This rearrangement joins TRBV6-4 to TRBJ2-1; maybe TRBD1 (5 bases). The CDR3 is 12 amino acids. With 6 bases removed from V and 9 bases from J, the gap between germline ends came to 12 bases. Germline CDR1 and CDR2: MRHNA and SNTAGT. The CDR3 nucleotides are TGTGCCAGCAGCCAGGGCTTAGGTGAGCAGTTCTTC. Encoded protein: CASSQGLGEQFF.

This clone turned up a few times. The CDR3 region is CASGRSLGVAGGPVEQYF. CDR3 DNA: TGTGCCAGTGGGCGTAGCCTGGGGGTAGCGGGAGGGCCAGTCGAGCAGTACTTC. This chain links TRBV11-3 with TRBJ2-7; 11 positions match TRBD2. Per germline, CDR1 SGHNT and CDR2 YENEEA. Germline trimming cut 9 bases from V and 6 bases from J; bases unmatched to any gene: 22. The CDR3 totals 18 residues.

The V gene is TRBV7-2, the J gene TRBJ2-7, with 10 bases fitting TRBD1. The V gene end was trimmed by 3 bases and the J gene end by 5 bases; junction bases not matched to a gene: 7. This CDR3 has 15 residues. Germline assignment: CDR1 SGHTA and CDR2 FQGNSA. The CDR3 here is CASSFQGQGINEQYF. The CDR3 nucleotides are TGTGCCAGCAGCTTCCAGGGACAGGGGATCAACGAGCAGTACTTC.

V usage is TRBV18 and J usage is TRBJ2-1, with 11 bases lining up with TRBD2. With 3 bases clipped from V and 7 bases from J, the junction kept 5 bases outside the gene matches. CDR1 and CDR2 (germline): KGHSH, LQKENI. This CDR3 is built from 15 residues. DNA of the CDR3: TGTGCCAGCTCACCCGCTAGCGGGAGGTGGAATGAGCAGTTCTTC. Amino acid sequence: CASSPASGRWNEQFF.

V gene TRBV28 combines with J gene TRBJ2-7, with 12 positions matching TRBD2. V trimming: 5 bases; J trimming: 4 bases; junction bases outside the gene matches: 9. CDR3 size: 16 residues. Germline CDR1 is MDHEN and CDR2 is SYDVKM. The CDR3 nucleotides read TGTGCCAGCAGTCTTCTAGCGGGAGGGAGAGGGTACGAGCAGTACTTC. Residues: CASSLLAGGRGYEQYF.

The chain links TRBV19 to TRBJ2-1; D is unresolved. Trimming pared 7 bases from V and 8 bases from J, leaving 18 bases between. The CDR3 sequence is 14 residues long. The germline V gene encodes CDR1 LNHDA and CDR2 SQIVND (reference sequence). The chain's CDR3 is CASTPSIRLDEQFF. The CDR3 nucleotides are TGTGCCAGTACCCCCAGTATAAGACTGGATGAGCAGTTCTTC.

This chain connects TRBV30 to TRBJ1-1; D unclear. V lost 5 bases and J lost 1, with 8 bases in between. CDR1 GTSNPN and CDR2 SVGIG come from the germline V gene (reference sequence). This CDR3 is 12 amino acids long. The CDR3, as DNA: TGTGCCTGGTACTATGAGAACACTGAAGCTTTCTTT. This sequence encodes CAWYYENTEAFF.

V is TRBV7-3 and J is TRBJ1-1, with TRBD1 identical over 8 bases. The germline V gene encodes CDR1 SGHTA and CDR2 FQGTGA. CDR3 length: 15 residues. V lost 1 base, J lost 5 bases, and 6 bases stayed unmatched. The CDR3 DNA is TGTGCCAGCAGCTTAATAGGACAGGGAATGACTGAAGCTTTCTTT. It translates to CASSLIGQGMTEAFF.

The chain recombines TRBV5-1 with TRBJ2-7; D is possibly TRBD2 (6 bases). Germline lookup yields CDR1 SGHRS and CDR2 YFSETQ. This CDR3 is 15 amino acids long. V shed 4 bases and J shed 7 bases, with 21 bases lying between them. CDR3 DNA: TGCGCCAGCAGCCCCGTTGGGGCGGGGTCCTTGGAGCAGTACTTC. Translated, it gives CASSPVGAGSLEQYF.

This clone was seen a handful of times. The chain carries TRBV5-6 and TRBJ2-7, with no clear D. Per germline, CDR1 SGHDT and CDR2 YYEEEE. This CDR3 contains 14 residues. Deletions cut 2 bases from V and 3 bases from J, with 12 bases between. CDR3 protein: CASSFEAANYEQYF. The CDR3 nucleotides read TGTGCCAGCAGCTTTGAGGCGGCAAACTACGAGCAGTACTTC.

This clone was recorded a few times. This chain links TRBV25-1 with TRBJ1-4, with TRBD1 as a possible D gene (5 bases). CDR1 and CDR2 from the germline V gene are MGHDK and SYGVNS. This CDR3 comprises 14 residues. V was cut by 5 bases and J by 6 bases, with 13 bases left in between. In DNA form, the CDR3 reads TGTGCCAGCAGTTTGGGGCACCCCGATGAAAAACTGTTTTTT. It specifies CASSLGHPDEKLFF.

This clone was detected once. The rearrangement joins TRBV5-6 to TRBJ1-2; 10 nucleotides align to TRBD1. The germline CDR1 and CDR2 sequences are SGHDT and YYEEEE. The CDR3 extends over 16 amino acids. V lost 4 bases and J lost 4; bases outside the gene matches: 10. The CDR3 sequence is CASSVTPGQGSYGYTF. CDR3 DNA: TGTGCCAGCAGCGTCACCCCGGGACAGGGGAGCTATGGCTACACCTTC.

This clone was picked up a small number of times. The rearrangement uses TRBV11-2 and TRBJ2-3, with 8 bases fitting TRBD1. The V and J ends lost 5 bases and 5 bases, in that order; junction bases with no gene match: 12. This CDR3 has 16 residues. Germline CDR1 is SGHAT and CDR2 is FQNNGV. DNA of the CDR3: TGTGCCAGCAGCCCCTACACCGGGACAGGTCGAGATACGCAGTATTTT. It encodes CASSPYTGTGRDTQYF.

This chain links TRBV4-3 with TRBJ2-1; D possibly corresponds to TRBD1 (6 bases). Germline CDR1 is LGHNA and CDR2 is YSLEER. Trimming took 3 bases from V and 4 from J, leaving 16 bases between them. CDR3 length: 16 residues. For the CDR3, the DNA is TGCGCCAGCAGCCAGCACGCCGTACAGGGTTACAATGAGCAGTTCTTC. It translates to CASSQHAVQGYNEQFF.

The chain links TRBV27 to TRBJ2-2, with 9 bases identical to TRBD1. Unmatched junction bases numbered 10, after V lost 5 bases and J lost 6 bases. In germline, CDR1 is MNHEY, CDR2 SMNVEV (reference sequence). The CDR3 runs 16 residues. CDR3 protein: CASSQYRDREAGELFF. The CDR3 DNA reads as TGTGCCAGCAGTCAATACCGGGACAGGGAGGCCGGGGAGCTGTTTTTT.

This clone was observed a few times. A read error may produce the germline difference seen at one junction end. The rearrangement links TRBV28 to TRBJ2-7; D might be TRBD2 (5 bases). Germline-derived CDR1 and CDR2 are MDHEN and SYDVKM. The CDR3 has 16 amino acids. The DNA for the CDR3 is TGTGCCAGCAGTTTAACTTCCGAGGGTTTACATTACGAACAGTACTTC. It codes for CASSLTSEGLHYEQYF.

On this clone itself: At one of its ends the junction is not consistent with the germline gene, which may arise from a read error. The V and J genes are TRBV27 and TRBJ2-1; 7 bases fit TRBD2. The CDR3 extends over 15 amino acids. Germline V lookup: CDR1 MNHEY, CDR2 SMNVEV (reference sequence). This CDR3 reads CASSLTGGSSNEQFF. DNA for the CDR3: TGTGCCAGCAGTTTAACGGGAGGCTCCTCCAATGAGCAGTTCTTC.

CDR3 DNA sequence: TGTGCCAGCAGTCGTAACGGGCAGGAGGGCACAGATACGCAGTATTTT. Its protein is CASSRNGQEGTDTQYF. This rearrangement joins TRBV11-3 to TRBJ2-3, with a tentative D call TRBD2 (5 bases). In germline, CDR1 is SGHNT, CDR2 YENEEA. V lost 6 bases and J 1 base, leaving 17 bases between the germline ends. The CDR3 consists of 16 residues.

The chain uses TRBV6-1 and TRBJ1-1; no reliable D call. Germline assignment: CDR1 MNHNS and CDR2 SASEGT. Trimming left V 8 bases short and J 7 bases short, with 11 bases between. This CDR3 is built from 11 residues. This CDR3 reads CASAETYEAFF. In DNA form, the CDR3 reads TGTGCCAGCGCGGAGACCTATGAAGCTTTCTTT.

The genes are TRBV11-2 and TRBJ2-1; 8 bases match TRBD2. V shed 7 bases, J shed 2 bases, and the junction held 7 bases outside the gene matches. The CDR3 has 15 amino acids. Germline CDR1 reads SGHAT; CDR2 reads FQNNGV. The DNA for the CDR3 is TGTGCCAGCACCGTTCCGGGAGGGCCCTACAATGAGCAGTTCTTC. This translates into CASTVPGGPYNEQFF.

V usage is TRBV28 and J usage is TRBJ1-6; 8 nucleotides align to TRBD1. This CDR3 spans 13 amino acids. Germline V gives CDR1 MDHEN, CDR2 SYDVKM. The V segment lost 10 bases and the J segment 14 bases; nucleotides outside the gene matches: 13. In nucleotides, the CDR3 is TGTGCCACCATGGACAGGGCCGTATGGTCCCTCCACTTT. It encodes CATMDRAVWSLHF.

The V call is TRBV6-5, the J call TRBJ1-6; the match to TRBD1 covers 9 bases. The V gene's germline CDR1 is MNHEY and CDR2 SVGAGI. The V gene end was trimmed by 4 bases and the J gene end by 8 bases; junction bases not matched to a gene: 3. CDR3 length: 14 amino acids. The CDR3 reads CASSSGTGHSPLHF. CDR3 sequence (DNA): TGTGCCAGCAGTTCCGGGACAGGGCATTCACCCCTCCACTTT.

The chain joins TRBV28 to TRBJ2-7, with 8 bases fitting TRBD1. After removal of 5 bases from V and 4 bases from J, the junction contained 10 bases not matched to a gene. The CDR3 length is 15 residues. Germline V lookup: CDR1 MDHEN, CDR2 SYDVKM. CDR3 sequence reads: CASSPLGQGAYEQYF. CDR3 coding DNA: TGTGCCAGCAGTCCCCTCGGGCAGGGGGCTTACGAGCAGTACTTC.